The 25 T cell receptor beta chains listed next were all sequenced from one sample in a study of shared T cell receptors in the human thymus. The assay was immunoSEQ multiplex PCR, and TCRdb's table has in-frame clones only and misses some. Of about 380,000 clones listed, approximately 95% were seen once; the top ten hold around 0.018%. The sample consisted of thymocytes. These receptors all stem from a human donor.

The chain links TRBV7-3 to TRBJ1-2, with D tentatively TRBD1 (6 bases). Germline V gives CDR1 SGHTA, CDR2 FQGTGA. The CDR3 spans 16 residues. V lost 1 base, J lost 4 bases, and 16 bases lay in between. This CDR3 reads CASSLRGDMRPYGYTF. CDR3 in DNA: TGTGCCAGCAGCTTAAGGGGGGACATGAGACCCTATGGCTACACCTTC.

The chain carries TRBV2 and TRBJ2-3; perhaps TRBD2 as D (5 bases). This CDR3 comprises 19 residues. Trimming stripped 2 bases from V and 0 bases from J, with 21 bases between. Germline loops: CDR1 SNHLY, CDR2 FYNNEI. DNA for the CDR3: TGTGCCAGCAGTGAATCCGTCGTCGGGCGGGCAGCTAGCACAGATACGCAGTATTTT. Translating gives CASSESVVGRAASTDTQYF.

This chain connects TRBV7-2 to TRBJ1-2; tentative D call: TRBD1 (5 bases). V dropped 3 bases and J dropped 3 bases, with 17 bases sitting between them. Germline-derived CDR1 and CDR2 are SGHTA and FQGNSA. The CDR3 is made up of 16 amino acids. The DNA of the CDR3 is TGTGCCAGCAGCTTCCCCCGAGGGGCAGCGGACTATGGCTACACCTTC. Protein sequence: CASSFPRGAADYGYTF.

This chain joins TRBV7-8 and TRBJ1-1; D gene ambiguous. V lost 4 bases, J lost 6 bases, and 18 bases lay in between. Germline values: CDR1 SGHVS, CDR2 FQNEAQ. The CDR3 is 15 amino acids. The CDR3 loop reads CASSSMRSLNPEAFF. Here the CDR3 DNA reads TGTGCCAGCAGCTCAATGAGGAGCCTTAACCCTGAAGCTTTCTTT.

The V and J genes are TRBV6-5 and TRBJ2-2, with 7 bases identical to TRBD1. The CDR3 is made up of 14 amino acids. Per the germline V gene, CDR1 is MNHEY and CDR2 is SVGAGI. V gave up 2 bases and J gave up 3 bases; unmatched junction bases: 0. The CDR3 sequence: CASSYGTDTGELFF. In DNA form, the CDR3 reads TGTGCCAGCAGTTACGGGACAGACACCGGGGAGCTGTTTTTT.

The table lists this clone with a count of one. A read error may produce the germline difference seen at one junction end. The CDR3 protein is CTSSVGGLGEQFF. CDR3 bases: TGTACCAGTAGTGTTGGCGGGTTGGGTGAGCAGTTCTTC. V and J are TRBV19 and TRBJ2-1; maybe TRBD2 (5 bases). This CDR3 contains 13 residues. The germline CDR1 and CDR2 sequences are LNHDA and SQIVND (reference sequence).

On this clone: Relative to the germline gene, one junction end is altered; a read error may explain this. This chain joins TRBV5-1 and TRBJ1-2; unclear D gene. This CDR3 spans 14 amino acids. Germline values: CDR1 SGHRS, CDR2 YFSETQ. The CDR3 protein is CASAPTKANYGYTF. As DNA, the CDR3 is TGTGCCAGCGCCCCCACCAAAGCTAACTATGGCTACACCTTC.

The V call is TRBV4-1, the J call TRBJ2-7; TRBD1 aligns across 7 bases. This CDR3 has 17 amino acids. V was pared by 1 base and J by 2 bases, with 11 bases of the junction left unmatched. The germline V gene encodes CDR1 MGHRA and CDR2 YSYEKL. This CDR3 reads CASSQVNPGQTTYEQYF. CDR3 nucleotides: TGCGCCAGCAGCCAAGTCAATCCGGGACAGACCACCTACGAGCAGTACTTC.

V gene TRBV30 combines with J gene TRBJ2-5; 7 nucleotides align to TRBD2. The CDR3 covers 13 residues. V gave up 0 bases and J gave up 4 bases; unmatched junction bases: 2. CDR1 is GTSNPN, CDR2 SVGIG, per germline (reference sequence). CDR3 coding DNA: TGTGCCTGGAGTGTGACTAGCTCAGAGACCCAGTACTTC. Translating gives CAWSVTSSETQYF.

The rearrangement joins TRBV28 to TRBJ2-2; perhaps TRBD1 as D (5 bases). The CDR3 loop spans 15 amino acids. Trimming shortened V by 3 bases and J by 5 bases, and 13 bases separated the two germline ends. The germline gives CDR1 MDHEN, CDR2 SYDVKM. CDR3 DNA sequence: TGTGCCAGCAGTTTGACAGTTCCTGTTACCGGGGAGCTGTTTTTT. It translates to CASSLTVPVTGELFF.

The chain uses TRBV27 and TRBJ2-3; unclear D gene. The CDR3 is 15 residues long. The V gene lost 5 bases and the J gene lost 1 base, with 13 bases spanning the gap. Germline CDR1 is MNHEY and CDR2 is SMNVEV (reference sequence). CDR3 sequence: CASSPPPFGTDTQYF. The CDR3 nucleotides are TGTGCCAGCAGTCCCCCTCCCTTTGGCACAGATACGCAGTATTTT.

The gene calls are TRBV4-3 and TRBJ2-7; D uncertain. Germline values: CDR1 LGHNA, CDR2 YSLEER. The CDR3 consists of 14 residues. Trimming removed 4 bases at V and 1 base at J, with 11 bases between. The CDR3 spells CASSPGIGSYEQYF. The CDR3 DNA sequence: TGCGCCAGCAGCCCTGGTATAGGGTCCTACGAGCAGTACTTC.

This clone was seen a handful of times. The chain recombines TRBV15 with TRBJ1-5, with a weak D call TRBD1 (5 bases). There are 14 residues in the CDR3. CDR1 LNHNV and CDR2 YYDKDF come from the germline V gene (reference sequence). The V end lost 5 bases, the J end lost 6 bases, and 14 bases lay between the germline ends. The CDR3 DNA is TGTGCCACCAGCGGCGGGGACCTACGTCAGCCCCAGCATTTT. Encoded protein: CATSGGDLRQPQHF.

The rearrangement joins TRBV2 to TRBJ2-1; TRBD1 is a possible D gene (5 bases). The CDR3 spans 15 residues. Germline values: CDR1 SNHLY, CDR2 FYNNEI. V was cut by 6 bases and J by 0 bases, with 12 bases left in between. The CDR3 loop is CASRGPSLSYNEQFF. CDR3 DNA: TGTGCCAGCAGGGGGCCAAGCCTCTCCTACAATGAGCAGTTCTTC.

This chain uses TRBV28 with TRBJ2-7; 7 nucleotides match TRBD1. J was trimmed by 0 bases and V by 3 bases; bases with no gene match: 14. The CDR3 is 18 amino acids. Germline values: CDR1 MDHEN, CDR2 SYDVKM. CDR3: CASSLIRQGSADSYEQYF. CDR3 in DNA: TGTGCCAGCAGTTTGATCCGACAGGGTTCAGCCGACTCCTACGAGCAGTACTTC. The full variable domain, completed using reference TRBV28 and TRBJ2-7, is DVKVTQSSRYLVKRTGEKVFLECVQDMDHENMFWYRQDPGLGLRLIYFSYDVKMKEKGDIPEGYSVSREKKERFSLILESASTNQTSMYLCASSLIRQGSADSYEQYFGPGTRLTVT.

As to this clone: A junction boundary mismatches the germline segment, possibly from a read error. Written as DNA, the CDR3 is TGTGCCAGCAGCTCCATCCTAGCGGAGGGAAAGGATTTT. It specifies CASSSILAEGKDF. The chain is built from TRBV5-5 and TRBJ2-3, with 7 bases lining up with TRBD2. This CDR3 spans 13 amino acids. The germline CDR1 and CDR2 sequences are SGHKS and YYEKEE (reference sequence).

The chain has TRBV19 and TRBJ1-1; 7 nucleotides agree with TRBD1. CDR1 and CDR2 (germline): LNHDA, SQIVND (reference sequence). CDR3 length equals 18 residues. The V segment lost 7 bases and the J segment 3 bases; nucleotides outside the gene matches: 20. As DNA, the CDR3 is TGTGCCAGTACCCCCTGGACAGGTAGTCCAACTATAGACACTGAAGCTTTCTTT. It encodes CASTPWTGSPTIDTEAFF. Together with reference TRBV19 and TRBJ1-1, the CDR3 gives the full variable domain: DGGITQSPKYLFRKEGQNVTLSCEQNLNHDAMYWYRQDPGQGLRLIYYSQIVNDFQKGDIAEGYSVSREKKESFPLTVTSAQKNPTAFYLCASTPWTGSPTIDTEAFFGQGTRLTVV.

The V gene is TRBV9, the J gene TRBJ2-1; a weak D match, TRBD1 (6 bases). The germline V gene encodes CDR1 SGDLS and CDR2 YYNGEE. Trimming took off 4 bases at V and 2 bases at J, with 13 bases between the two ends. This CDR3 region has 15 residues. CDR3: CASSQLRGTYNEQFF. The CDR3 nucleotides are TGTGCCAGCAGCCAACTGAGGGGGACCTACAATGAGCAGTTCTTC. The whole variable domain, filled in from reference TRBV9 and TRBJ2-1, reads DSGVTQTPKHLITATGQRVTLRCSPRSGDLSVYWYQQSLDQGLQFLIQYYNGEERAKGNILERFSAQQFPDLHSELNLSSLELGDSALYFCASSQLRGTYNEQFFGPGTRLTVL.

The chain combines TRBV19 with TRBJ1-1; tentatively, D is TRBD1 (5 bases). Trimming took 3 bases from V and 3 from J, leaving 11 bases between them. The length of the CDR3 is 14 residues. Germline-derived CDR1 and CDR2 are LNHDA and SQIVND (reference sequence). The DNA of the CDR3 is TGTGCCAGTAGTATGGGGCAGAGCTACACTGAAGCTTTCTTT. Its translation is CASSMGQSYTEAFF.

The CDR3 DNA is TGCGCCAGCAGCTCCAGGGGGTACGAGCAGTACTTC. The encoded protein is CASSSRGYEQYF. The rearrangement links TRBV5-1 to TRBJ2-7; 7 positions match TRBD1. From germline, CDR1 is SGHRS and CDR2 YFSETQ. This CDR3 comprises 12 residues. V trimming: 3 bases; J trimming: 4 bases; junction bases outside the gene matches: 1.

The V and J genes are TRBV11-2 and TRBJ2-5; TRBD2 matches at 11 bases. This CDR3 is 16 amino acids long. Per germline, CDR1 SGHAT and CDR2 FQNNGV. V lost 5 bases to trimming and J lost 1 base; unmatched junction nucleotides: 6. The CDR3 sequence is CASSPRLAGIQETQYF. For the CDR3, the DNA is TGTGCCAGCAGCCCTCGACTAGCGGGGATCCAAGAGACCCAGTACTTC.

J is TRBJ1-5 and V is TRBV15; 9 nucleotides line up with TRBD1. The V gene's germline CDR1 is LNHNV and CDR2 YYDKDF (reference sequence). This CDR3 comprises 19 residues. V was clipped by 1 base and J by 9 bases; unmatched bases: 19. The CDR3 DNA reads TGTGCCACCAGCAGAGCCCACCGGGACAGGGACCCGAGGGAGTTGCCCCAGCATTTT. Translation gives CATSRAHRDRDPRELPQHF.

The chain carries TRBV27 and TRBJ2-7; TRBD2 matches 14 bases. The CDR3 consists of 15 residues. The V gene's germline CDR1 is MNHEY and CDR2 SMNVEV (reference sequence). V lost 2 bases, J lost 7 bases, and 4 bases stayed unmatched. CDR3 amino acids: CASSLAGLAGDEQYF. CDR3 bases: TGTGCCAGCAGTTTAGCGGGACTAGCGGGAGATGAGCAGTACTTC.

This clone has just one count. V gene TRBV2 combines with J gene TRBJ1-5; 7 nucleotides agree with TRBD1. Trimming at V came to 6 bases and at J to 1 base, leaving 3 bases not matched to a gene. CDR3 length: 14 amino acids. The germline V gene encodes CDR1 SNHLY and CDR2 FYNNEI. The CDR3 region has the DNA TGTGCCAGCAGGAAACAGGGGAGCAATCAGCCCCAGCATTTT. Its translation is CASRKQGSNQPQHF.

V gene TRBV7-3 combines with J gene TRBJ2-1; D ambiguous. With 5 bases removed from V and 9 bases from J, the gap between germline ends came to 14 bases. Germline V CDR1 and CDR2: SGHTA, FQGTGA. This CDR3 contains 13 residues. Here the CDR3 DNA reads TGTGCCAGCAGCGACGGTACCTGGGGTGAGCAGTTCTTC. Its protein is CASSDGTWGEQFF.